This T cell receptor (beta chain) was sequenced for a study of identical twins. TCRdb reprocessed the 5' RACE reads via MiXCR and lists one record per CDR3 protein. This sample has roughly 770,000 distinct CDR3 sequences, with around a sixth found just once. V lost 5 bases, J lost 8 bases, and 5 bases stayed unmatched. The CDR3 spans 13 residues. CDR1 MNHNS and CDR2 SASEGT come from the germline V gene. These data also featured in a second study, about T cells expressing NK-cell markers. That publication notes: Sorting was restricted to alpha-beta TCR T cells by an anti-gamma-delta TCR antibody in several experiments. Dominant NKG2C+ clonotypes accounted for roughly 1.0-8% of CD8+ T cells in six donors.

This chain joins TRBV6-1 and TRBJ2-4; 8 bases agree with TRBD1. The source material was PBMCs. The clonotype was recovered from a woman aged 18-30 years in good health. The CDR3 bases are TGTGCCAGCAGTAAACCAGGGGGCTACATTCAGTACTTC. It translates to CASSKPGGYIQYF.